These 27 T cell receptor beta chains originate from one sample sequenced in a study of a mutant IDH1 vaccine in newly diagnosed glioma. Time point: baseline, week 1 (first vaccination visit). Treatment specified: pre-vaccination baseline after standard-of-care therapy. Clones were read by immunoSEQ multiplex PCR, and TCRdb kept only the in-frame ones, dropping some. The sample lists roughly 70,000 clones; around four fifths were seen once. The sequencing here drew on peripheral blood mononuclear cells (PBMCs), taken from a glioma patient treated with radiotherapy, temozolomide or both. These receptors originate from a woman between 18 and 29 years old with glioma. Some clones in this sample may be carry-over from other donors' samples.

V gene TRBV6-6 combines with J gene TRBJ2-7, with D unresolved. V lost 4 bases, J lost 3 bases, and 4 bases lay in between. The CDR3 loop spans 11 amino acids. The germline V gene encodes CDR1 MNHNY and CDR2 SVGAGI (reference sequence). The DNA for the CDR3 is TGTGCCAGCAGTTCCCTCTACGAGCAGTACTTC. Its protein is CASSSLYEQYF.

The chain links TRBV4-2 to TRBJ2-7, with 10 bases lining up with TRBD1. Germline values: CDR1 LGHNA, CDR2 YNFKEQ. This CDR3 is 15 amino acids long. Trimming took 0 bases from V and 2 from J; bases not matched to a gene: 1. The CDR3 here is CASSQEGQGTYEQYF. CDR3 sequence (DNA): TGTGCCAGCAGCCAAGAGGGACAGGGGACCTACGAGCAGTACTTC.

The chain links TRBV18 to TRBJ1-5; tentatively, D is TRBD1 (5 bases). Germline V gene lookup returns CDR1 KGHSH and CDR2 LQKENI. The CDR3 loop spans 16 amino acids. V was pared by 2 bases and J by 0 bases, with 11 bases between. This CDR3 is CASSPGGALSNQPQHF. The CDR3 coding sequence is TGTGCCAGCTCACCAGGAGGGGCACTTAGCAATCAGCCCCAGCATTTT.

V is TRBV6-5 and J is TRBJ1-6; TRBD1 matches at 10 bases. This CDR3 spans 15 amino acids. Germline lookup yields CDR1 MNHEY and CDR2 SVGAGI. After removal of 6 bases from V and 10 bases from J, the junction contained 9 bases not matched to a gene. CDR3 DNA sequence: TGTGCCAGCAGGGGCCAGACAGGGGGCGAATCACCCCTCCACTTT. It translates to CASRGQTGGESPLHF.

A remark on this clone: The same CDR3 can be traced to other DNA sequences in this sample. J is TRBJ2-2 and V is TRBV29-1; D unresolved. Trimming took off 6 bases at V and 5 bases at J, with 10 bases between the two ends. CDR1 is SQVTM, CDR2 ANQGSEA, per germline. The CDR3 contains 12 residues. In DNA form, the CDR3 reads TGCAGCGTCGCCAGAGGTACCGGGGAGCTGTTTTTT. Its protein product is CSVARGTGELFF.

The chain joins TRBV7-2 to TRBJ2-2; 12 bases line up with TRBD2. The CDR3 loop spans 18 amino acids. V dropped 5 bases and J dropped 6; count of bases not matched to a gene: 13. Per the germline V gene, CDR1 is SGHTA and CDR2 is FQGNSA. The DNA of the CDR3 is TGTGCCAGCAGCCGACTGACTAGCGGGGGTCCCTCGGCCGGGGAGCTGTTTTTT. This sequence encodes CASSRLTSGGPSAGELFF.

The sample holds a few counts of this clone. This sequence joins TRBV2 and TRBJ1-5; unclear D gene. Germline CDR1 reads SNHLY; CDR2 reads FYNNEI. Trimming left V 0 bases short and J 9 bases short, with 6 bases between. The CDR3 has 12 amino acids. CDR3 in amino acids: CASSEASGPQHF. In DNA form, the CDR3 reads TGTGCCAGCAGTGAAGCGTCGGGGCCCCAGCATTTT.

This CDR3 is CASSPNQGLGEQFF. In nucleotides, the CDR3 is TGTGCCAGCAGTCCGAATCAGGGGCTCGGTGAGCAGTTCTTC. The V gene is TRBV6-6, the J gene TRBJ2-1; a weak D match, TRBD1 (6 bases). Trimming pared 5 bases from V and 9 bases from J, leaving 17 bases between. This CDR3 region has 14 residues. Germline-derived CDR1 and CDR2 are MNHNY and SVGAGI (reference sequence).

This clone was detected only a few times. The rearrangement uses TRBV27 and TRBJ1-2, with D possibly TRBD1 on 5 matching bases. Germline V gene lookup returns CDR1 MNHEY and CDR2 SMNVEV (reference sequence). This CDR3 is built from 15 residues. V lost 8 bases and J lost 4, with 20 bases in between. CDR3 sequence (DNA): TGTGCCAGCCGCCTCTGGCAGGGAAATACCTATGGCTACACCTTC. Translating it yields CASRLWQGNTYGYTF.

This clone ranks as medium-sized. The chain recombines TRBV5-1 with TRBJ1-1; D might be TRBD1 (6 bases). Deletions cut 1 base from V and 0 bases from J, with 13 bases between. The CDR3 extends over 16 amino acids. The germline V gene encodes CDR1 SGHRS and CDR2 YFSETQ. CDR3 coding DNA: TGCGCCAGCAGCTTGCACCCGACAGGAGTGAACACTGAAGCTTTCTTT. This codes for CASSLHPTGVNTEAFF.

This chain joins TRBV5-1 and TRBJ2-2; a weak D match, TRBD1 (6 bases). The V end lost 1 base, the J end lost 0 bases, and 10 bases lay between the germline ends. This CDR3 has 16 residues. Per the germline V gene, CDR1 is SGHRS and CDR2 is YFSETQ. In nucleotides, the CDR3 is TGCGCCAGCAGCTTGCAGGGACAAACGAACACCGGGGAGCTGTTTTTT. The encoded protein is CASSLQGQTNTGELFF.

The chain uses TRBV9 and TRBJ1-4; no definite D call. CDR3 length equals 15 residues. Trimming cost V 0 bases and J 2 bases, with 8 bases left between them. The germline V gene encodes CDR1 SGDLS and CDR2 YYNGEE. In DNA, the CDR3 is TGTGCCAGCAGCGTAGATCTACGCACTAATGAAAAACTGTTTTTT. This translates into CASSVDLRTNEKLFF.

This chain connects TRBV11-3 to TRBJ1-1, with unresolved D. CDR1 and CDR2 from the germline V gene are SGHNT and YENEEA. There are 12 residues in the CDR3. V was pared by 4 bases and J by 8 bases, with 11 bases between. CDR3 DNA sequence: TGTGCCAGCAGCTCAACCTCCGAGGAAGCTTTCTTT. Amino acids: CASSSTSEEAFF.

This sequence joins TRBV7-8 and TRBJ1-1; unclear D gene. CDR1 is SGHVS, CDR2 FQNEAQ, per germline. Trimming removed 1 base at V and 5 bases at J, with 8 bases between. The CDR3 spans 13 residues. CDR3 nucleotide sequence: TGTGCCAGCAGCTTAGAAGGGCGGACTGAAGCTTTCTTT. Residues: CASSLEGRTEAFF.

The chain joins TRBV6-4 to TRBJ2-1; TRBD2 matches 10 bases. Germline lookup yields CDR1 MRHNA and CDR2 SNTAGT. The CDR3 covers 17 residues. J gave up 6 bases and V 4 bases, and 12 bases lay outside the gene matches. The CDR3 sequence: CASSALASGGASNEQFF. Written as DNA, the CDR3 is TGTGCCAGCAGTGCCCTGGCTAGCGGGGGAGCTAGCAATGAGCAGTTCTTC.

CDR3 region: CASSGDRGNEQYF. For the CDR3, the DNA is TGTGCCAGCAGTGGAGACAGGGGCAACGAGCAGTACTTC. J is TRBJ2-7 and V is TRBV6-1; 8 nucleotides line up with TRBD1. The germline CDR1 and CDR2 sequences are MNHNS and SASEGT. The junction had 4 bases not matched to a gene; V was cut back by 4 bases and J by 5 bases. This CDR3 region has 13 residues.

This clone was seen only a few times. J is TRBJ1-1 and V is TRBV30; TRBD1 is a possible D gene (5 bases). The V gene's germline CDR1 is GTSNPN and CDR2 SVGIG (reference sequence). The CDR3 length is 15 residues. Trimming pared 3 bases from V and 5 bases from J, leaving 19 bases between. In DNA form, the CDR3 reads TGTGCCTGGAGCGCAACGGGACGGCTAGGGACTGAAGCTTTCTTT. Protein product: CAWSATGRLGTEAFF.

The chain couples TRBV19 to TRBJ1-1, with 9 positions matching TRBD1. Looked up from germline, CDR1 is LNHDA and CDR2 is SQIVND (reference sequence). With 4 bases clipped from V and 4 bases from J, the junction kept 4 bases outside the gene matches. This CDR3 region has 14 residues. This CDR3 reads CASSTGQGGTEAFF. DNA for the CDR3: TGTGCCAGTAGTACGGGACAGGGTGGCACTGAAGCTTTCTTT.

V usage is TRBV9 and J usage is TRBJ2-3; 10 bases are shared with TRBD2. The germline V gene has CDR1 SGDLS and CDR2 YYNGEE. With 3 bases clipped from V and 3 bases from J, the junction kept 10 bases outside the gene matches. The CDR3 spans 17 residues. The CDR3 coding sequence is TGTGCCAGCAGCGACCCACCGGGACTAGCGACAACAGATACGCAGTATTTT. This translates into CASSDPPGLATTDTQYF.

This clone was detected once. CDR3 loop: CASSLEGVRSLYEQYF. Written as DNA, the CDR3 is TGTGCCAGCAGCTTGGAGGGGGTACGGAGCCTTTACGAGCAGTACTTC. The V gene is TRBV5-5, the J gene TRBJ2-7; tentative D call: TRBD1 (6 bases). Germline assignment: CDR1 SGHKS and CDR2 YYEKEE (reference sequence). The CDR3 extends over 16 amino acids. V lost 0 bases to trimming and J lost 4 bases, with 17 bases between them.

V usage is TRBV5-1 and J usage is TRBJ1-3; 9 bases map to TRBD1. The CDR3 runs 16 residues. Germline CDR1 is SGHRS and CDR2 is YFSETQ. The V and J ends lost 0 bases and 3 bases, in that order; junction bases with no gene match: 4. The CDR3 region has the DNA TGCGCCAGCAGCTTGGGGGACAGGGTTTATGGAAACACCATATATTTT. Its protein is CASSLGDRVYGNTIYF.

The chain carries TRBV7-8 and TRBJ1-1; D uncertain. The V end lost 5 bases, the J end lost 1 base, and 14 bases lay between the germline ends. The CDR3 has 15 residues. The germline V gene has CDR1 SGHVS and CDR2 FQNEAQ. This chain's CDR3 is CASSMTNWGNTEAFF. CDR3 DNA sequence: TGTGCCAGCAGCATGACAAATTGGGGGAACACTGAAGCTTTCTTT.

As DNA, the CDR3 is TGCGCCAGCAGCCAAGGAACTAGCCTGGATACGCAGTATTTT. Its translation: CASSQGTSLDTQYF. This chain joins TRBV4-1 and TRBJ2-3; perhaps TRBD2 as D (6 bases). The CDR3 covers 14 residues. CDR1 MGHRA and CDR2 YSYEKL come from the germline V gene. V was cut by 1 base and J by 6 bases, with 11 bases left in between.

The chain's CDR3 is CASSYPSGRAVREQFF. CDR3 coding DNA: TGTGCCAGCAGTTACCCTAGCGGGAGGGCCGTTAGGGAGCAGTTCTTC. The chain is built from TRBV6-5 and TRBJ2-1; 12 positions agree with TRBD2. After removal of 2 bases from V and 10 bases from J, the junction contained 9 bases not matched to a gene. Germline values: CDR1 MNHEY, CDR2 SVGAGI. The CDR3 is made up of 16 amino acids.

This clone was seen just once. The chain employs TRBV7-9 and TRBJ2-1; D is undetermined. Germline lookup yields CDR1 SEHNR and CDR2 FQNEAQ (reference sequence). The CDR3 covers 14 residues. V gave up 5 bases and J gave up 8 bases, with 16 bases separating them. CDR3 residues: CASSPSVLGDEQFF. Here the CDR3 DNA reads TGTGCCAGCAGCCCCTCCGTCTTGGGCGATGAGCAGTTCTTC.

As concerns this clone: At one boundary the junction diverges from the germline segment, which might be a read error. The J gene is TRBJ2-7, the V gene TRBV11-1, with D possibly called TRBD1 or TRBD2 (5 bases each). CDR3 size: 16 residues. Germline CDR1 reads SGHAT; CDR2 reads FQDESV (reference sequence). In nucleotides, the CDR3 is TGTGCCAGCAGCTTAGCAGGTGGGGGACGCTCCGACGAGCAGTACTTC. Translation: CASSLAGGGRSDEQYF.

The chain recombines TRBV7-6 with TRBJ2-2, with 12 bases aligning to TRBD2. The V gene's germline CDR1 is SGHVS and CDR2 FNYEAQ. Trimming removed 1 base from V and 7 bases from J; junction bases left unmatched: 10. This CDR3 region has 18 residues. The CDR3 here is CASSLELAGGAWGGELFF. The CDR3 bases are TGTGCCAGCAGCTTAGAACTAGCGGGAGGCGCGTGGGGCGGGGAGCTGTTTTTT.